Below are 4 T cell receptor beta chains sequenced from a single sample in a study of T cell responses to AZD1222 COVID-19 vaccine. The data were produced by immunoSEQ multiplex PCR, yet TCRdb's version contains in-frame clones alone and is incomplete. This repertoire shows 100,000 to 150,000 clones, roughly 88% found once; its top ten account for 1.6%. The material sequenced was peripheral blood, taken on day 0 of AZD1222 vaccination. The receptors derive from an adult in good health.

The rearrangement links TRBV6-5 to TRBJ2-3, with D possibly called TRBD1 or TRBD2 (6 bases each). The germline V and J ends were trimmed by 8 bases and 5 bases, with 17 bases remaining between them. The germline V gene has CDR1 MNHEY and CDR2 SVGAGI. The CDR3 spans 14 residues. In DNA form, the CDR3 reads TGTGCCAGCCGGGGGACACGAGGTAGAGATACGCAGTATTTT. Translation gives CASRGTRGRDTQYF.

This clone has a single count. The V gene is TRBV30, the J gene TRBJ1-2; D remains unclear. V lost 0 bases and J lost 1, with 3 bases in between. CDR1 is GTSNPN, CDR2 SVGIG, per germline (reference sequence). This CDR3 has 12 amino acids. CDR3 bases: TGTGCCTGGAGTGTAGTTAACTATGGCTACACCTTC. It encodes CAWSVVNYGYTF.

The genes are TRBV7-9 and TRBJ2-7; D is uncertain. Germline V lookup: CDR1 SEHNR, CDR2 FQNEAQ (reference sequence). This CDR3 region has 13 residues. V was shortened by 8 bases and J by 2 bases, with 13 bases between the two germline ends. CDR3 residues: CASGRTRTYEQYF. CDR3 nucleotide sequence: TGTGCCAGCGGCCGTACCCGAACCTACGAGCAGTACTTC.

This clone appeared a single time. This chain links TRBV15 with TRBJ1-4; D gene uncertain. Trimming pared 0 bases from V and 6 bases from J, leaving 8 bases between. The germline V gene encodes CDR1 LNHNV and CDR2 YYDKDF (reference sequence). The CDR3 is made up of 14 amino acids. The DNA of the CDR3 is TGTGCCACCAGCAGAGAGTCAGCCGATGAAAAACTGTTTTTT. Translating it yields CATSRESADEKLFF.